The 7 T cell receptor beta chains below all came from one sample that was sequenced in a study of identical twins. TCRdb re-called the 5' RACE reads through MiXCR, storing one row per CDR3 protein. This table holds roughly 240,000 distinct CDR3 sequences, around 7% found once. These same data were also listed under a study on yellow fever vaccine responses in identical twins.

Material: memory (CD45RO+) T cells sorted from blood. These receptors were taken from a woman aged 18-35 years in good health.

This clonotype has more than one count but fewer than ten. The J gene is TRBJ2-1, the V gene TRBV7-2, with D possibly matching TRBD2 (6 bases). This CDR3 is built from 15 residues. Germline CDR1 reads SGHTA; CDR2 reads FQGNSA. Trimming shortened V by 2 bases and J by 1 base, and 9 bases separated the two germline ends. The CDR3 sequence is CASSLFAGSYNEQFF. Written as DNA, the CDR3 is TGTGCCAGCAGCTTATTCGCGGGATCCTACAATGAGCAGTTCTTC.

This clonotype was observed a few times. The rearrangement uses TRBV12-3 or TRBV12-4 and TRBJ2-2, with 8 positions matching TRBD2. With V trimmed by 1 base and J by 4 bases, 2 bases remained unmatched. The CDR3 is 15 amino acids. The CDR3 loop reads CASSLVREGTGELFF. CDR3 in DNA: TGTGCCAGCAGTTTAGTACGGGAGGGCACCGGGGAGCTGTTTTTT.

This clonotype was counted a few times. The chain joins TRBV28 to TRBJ2-7; either TRBD1 or TRBD2 may supply D (5 bases each). Germline CDR1 MDHEN, CDR2 SYDVKM. The CDR3 has 14 residues. Trimming stripped 4 bases from V and 1 base from J, with 11 bases between. The CDR3 reads CASSWDPQSYEQYV. The DNA of the CDR3 is TGTGCCAGCAGTTGGGACCCCCAGTCCTACGAGCAGTACGTC.

This clonotype was seen many times. The chain uses TRBV15 and TRBJ2-3; 8 bases align to TRBD1. CDR3 length equals 16 residues. J lost 2 bases, V lost 3 bases, and 7 bases had no gene match. The germline V gene encodes CDR1 LNHNV and CDR2 YYDKDF (reference sequence). The CDR3 loop reads CATSSETGANTDTQYF. The DNA for the CDR3 is TGTGCCACCAGCAGTGAGACAGGGGCGAACACAGATACGCAGTATTTT.

The CDR3 loop is CSVERYTSFGTDTQYF. In nucleotides, the CDR3 is TGCAGCGTTGAACGATATACTAGTTTCGGCACAGATACGCAGTATTTT. The chain uses TRBV29-1 and TRBJ2-3, with D perhaps matching TRBD2 (5 bases). The V and J ends lost 2 bases and 1 base respectively, with 16 bases between them. There are 16 residues in the CDR3. Germline V CDR1 and CDR2: SQVTM, ANQGSEA.

In the case of this clonotype: One junction end does not reproduce the germline sequence, and a read error may be involved. This sequence joins TRBV3-1 and TRBJ1-2; 9 positions match TRBD1. CDR1 is LGHDT and CDR2 is YNNKEL in the germline V gene (reference sequence). This CDR3 is 12 amino acids long. The CDR3 here is CASSHLSGTGFF. The CDR3 DNA follows: TGTGCCAGCAGCCACTTATCCGGGACAGGGTTCTTC.

The chain is built from TRBV3-1 and TRBJ1-4; the D is unclear. V lost 3 bases and J 6 bases, leaving 14 bases between the germline ends. This CDR3 is built from 15 residues. Germline lookup yields CDR1 LGHDT and CDR2 YNNKEL (reference sequence). DNA of the CDR3: TGTGCCAGCAGCCATCAACAGAATTGGCATGAAAAACTGTTTTTT. This translates into CASSHQQNWHEKLFF.